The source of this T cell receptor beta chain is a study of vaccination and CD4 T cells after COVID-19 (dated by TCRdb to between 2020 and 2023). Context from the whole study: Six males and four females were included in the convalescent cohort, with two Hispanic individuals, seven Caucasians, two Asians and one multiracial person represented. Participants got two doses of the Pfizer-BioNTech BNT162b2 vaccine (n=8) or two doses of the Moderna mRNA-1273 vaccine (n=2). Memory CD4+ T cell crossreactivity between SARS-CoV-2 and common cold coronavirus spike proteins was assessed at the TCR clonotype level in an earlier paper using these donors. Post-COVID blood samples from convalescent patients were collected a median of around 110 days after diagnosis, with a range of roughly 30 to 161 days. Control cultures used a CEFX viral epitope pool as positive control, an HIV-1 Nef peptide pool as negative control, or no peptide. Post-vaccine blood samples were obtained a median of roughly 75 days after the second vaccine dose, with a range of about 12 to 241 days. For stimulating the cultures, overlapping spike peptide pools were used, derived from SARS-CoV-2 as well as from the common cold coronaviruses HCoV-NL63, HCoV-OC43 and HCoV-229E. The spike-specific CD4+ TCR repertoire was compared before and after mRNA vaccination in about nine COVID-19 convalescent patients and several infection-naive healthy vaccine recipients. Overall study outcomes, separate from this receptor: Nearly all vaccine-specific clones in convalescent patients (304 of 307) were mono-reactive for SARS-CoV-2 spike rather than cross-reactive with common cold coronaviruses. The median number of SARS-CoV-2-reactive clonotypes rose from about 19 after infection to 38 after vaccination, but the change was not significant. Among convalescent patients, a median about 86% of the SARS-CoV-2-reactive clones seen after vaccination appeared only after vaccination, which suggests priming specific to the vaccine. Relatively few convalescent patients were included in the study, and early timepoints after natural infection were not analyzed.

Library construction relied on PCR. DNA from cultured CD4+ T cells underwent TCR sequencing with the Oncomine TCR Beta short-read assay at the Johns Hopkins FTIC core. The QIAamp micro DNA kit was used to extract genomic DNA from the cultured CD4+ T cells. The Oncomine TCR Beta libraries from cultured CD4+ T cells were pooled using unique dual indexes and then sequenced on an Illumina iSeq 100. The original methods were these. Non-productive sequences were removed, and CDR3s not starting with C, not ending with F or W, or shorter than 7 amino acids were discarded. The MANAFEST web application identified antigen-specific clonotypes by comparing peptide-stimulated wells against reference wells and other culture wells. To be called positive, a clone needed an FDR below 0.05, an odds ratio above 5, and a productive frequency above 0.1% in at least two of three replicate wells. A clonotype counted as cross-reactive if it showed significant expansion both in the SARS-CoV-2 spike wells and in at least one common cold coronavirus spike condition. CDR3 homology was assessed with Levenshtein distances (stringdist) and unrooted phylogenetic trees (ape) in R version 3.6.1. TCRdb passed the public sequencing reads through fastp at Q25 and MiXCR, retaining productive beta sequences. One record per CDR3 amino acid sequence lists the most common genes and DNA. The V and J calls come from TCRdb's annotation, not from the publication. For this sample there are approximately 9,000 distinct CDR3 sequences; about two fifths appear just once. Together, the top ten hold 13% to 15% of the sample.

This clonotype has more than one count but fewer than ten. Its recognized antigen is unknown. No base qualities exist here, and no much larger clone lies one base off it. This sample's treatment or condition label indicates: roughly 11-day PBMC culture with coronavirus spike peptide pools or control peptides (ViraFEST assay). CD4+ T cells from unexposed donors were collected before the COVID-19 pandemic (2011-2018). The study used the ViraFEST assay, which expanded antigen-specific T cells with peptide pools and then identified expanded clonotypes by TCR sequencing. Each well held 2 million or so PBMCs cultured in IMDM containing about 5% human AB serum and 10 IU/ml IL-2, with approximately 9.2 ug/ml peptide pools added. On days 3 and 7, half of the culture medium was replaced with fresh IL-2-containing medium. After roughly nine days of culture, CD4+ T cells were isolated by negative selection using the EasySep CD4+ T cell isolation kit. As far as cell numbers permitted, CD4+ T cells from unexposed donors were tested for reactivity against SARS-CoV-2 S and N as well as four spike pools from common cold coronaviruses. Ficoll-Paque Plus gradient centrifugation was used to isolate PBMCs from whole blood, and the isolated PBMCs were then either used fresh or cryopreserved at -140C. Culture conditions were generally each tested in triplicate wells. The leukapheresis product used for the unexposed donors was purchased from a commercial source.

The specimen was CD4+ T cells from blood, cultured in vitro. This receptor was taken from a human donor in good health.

The nucleotides read TGTGCCAGCAGCTACGCAACGGGAAACCAAGAGACCCAGTACTTC. It translates as CASSYATGNQETQYF. The chain is made from TRBV7-9 and TRBJ2-5; TRBD2 could be the D gene, as 5 bases match. The CDR3 contains 15 residues, cysteine and phenylalanine counted. This entry keeps only the CDR3 DNA: 45 bases, framed from base 1. V is clipped by 4 bases and J by 0 bases, and the sequence between their germline boundaries is 12 bases long. Via the germline V gene (reference sequence), CDR1 is SEHNR and CDR2 FQNEAQ.